This T cell receptor beta chain was recorded in a study of T-cell reconstitution after alpha-beta-depleted transplantation in children. Unique molecular identifiers were incorporated during preparation of the TCRbeta library. One entry per CDR3 protein, called by TCRdb with MiXCR from the PCR reads. The sample holds 190,000 or so distinct CDR3 sequences, about 6.3% seen once. Per germline, CDR1 SGHVS and CDR2 FNYEAQ. V was shortened by 4 bases and J by 0 bases, with 8 bases between the two germline ends. This CDR3 is 14 amino acids long. This clonotype was found many times. Sequenced here: PBMCs from the stem cell graft donor, sampled from the stem cell graft. This sequence originates from a human donor who donated a stem cell graft to a child with Wiskott-Aldrich syndrome. V usage is TRBV7-6 and J usage is TRBJ2-3; D not resolved. CDR3 residues: CASSSGRSTDTQYF. In DNA, the CDR3 is TGTGCCAGCAGCTCCGGACGGAGCACAGATACGCAGTATTTT.